This entry concerns a single TCR beta chain. CDR1 and CDR2 (germline): MNHEY, SVGAGI. The CDR3 totals 13 residues. Trimming stripped 7 bases from V and 6 bases from J, with 15 bases between. The data derive from a study of OX40 agonist ivuxolimab in advanced cancers. The data were produced by immunoSEQ multiplex PCR, yet TCRdb's version contains in-frame clones alone and is incomplete. The table has about 32,000 clones, roughly 79% seen once. The specimen was CD4+ or CD8+ T cells sorted from blood, collected in a trial of the OX40 agonist ivuxolimab. The TCR comes from an adult with an advanced solid tumor such as melanoma, head and neck, liver or kidney cancer. The chain uses TRBV6-5 and TRBJ1-2, with D tentatively TRBD1 (5 bases). CDR3 residues: CASNPGQGHGYTF. The CDR3 bases are TGTGCCAGCAATCCTGGGCAGGGCCATGGCTACACCTTC.